What follows is one T cell receptor beta chain and its context. This record comes from a study of shared clonotypes between healthy human individuals. About the study: Donors consisted of two women and three men between 18 and 49.

The assay was immunoSEQ multiplex PCR, and TCRdb's table has in-frame clones only and misses some. The data show roughly 1 million clones, roughly 80% seen once. The CDR3 is 15 residues long. This TCR derives from a young man in good health. The chain is built from TRBV12-2 and TRBJ2-6; the table's D call of TRBD1 was not tested on the DNA. TRBV12-2 is assigned pseudogene status. Source material: memory CD4+ T cells sorted from blood. Documented subset: CD45RA-negative fraction. The CDR3 protein is CASRHQGLGANVLTF. CDR3 DNA sequence: TGTGCAAGTCGCCACCAGGGGCTTGGGGCCAACGTCCTGACTTTC.